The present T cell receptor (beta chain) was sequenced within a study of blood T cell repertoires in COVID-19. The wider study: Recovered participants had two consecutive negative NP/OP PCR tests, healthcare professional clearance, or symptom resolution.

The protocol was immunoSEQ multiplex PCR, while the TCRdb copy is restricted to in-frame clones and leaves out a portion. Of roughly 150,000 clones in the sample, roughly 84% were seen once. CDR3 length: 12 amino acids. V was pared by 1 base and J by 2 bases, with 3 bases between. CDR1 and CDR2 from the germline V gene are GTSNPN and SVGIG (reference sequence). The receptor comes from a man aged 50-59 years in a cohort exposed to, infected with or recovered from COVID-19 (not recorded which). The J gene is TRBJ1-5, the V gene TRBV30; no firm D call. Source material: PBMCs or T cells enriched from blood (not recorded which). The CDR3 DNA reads TGTGCCTGGAGTGGAGGCAATCAGCCCCAGCATTTT. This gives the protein CAWSGGNQPQHF.